The entry below describes one T cell receptor (beta chain). Its antigen remains unidentified. Produced via immunoSEQ multiplex PCR; TCRdb's table is partial and in-frame only. In the table there are roughly 100,000 clones, 85% to 90% of which are singletons. The CDR3 has 14 amino acids. Trimming cost V 2 bases and J 2 bases, with 9 bases left between them. CDR1 and CDR2 from the germline V gene are MDHEN and SYDVKM. The sample originates from a study of radiotherapy plus CTLA-4 blockade in lung cancer. Study overall: Of the patients, about 20% showed objective responses and roughly 34% attained disease control. The study's findings and limits: Early blood T cell clone dynamics, with interferon-beta, were reported to best predict response.

This receptor was taken from a human donor with non-small cell lung cancer that progressed on radiotherapy plus ipilimumab. Some clones in this sample may be carry-over from other donors' samples. V usage is TRBV28 and J usage is TRBJ1-2; D ambiguous. The sequences come from peripheral blood, collected from a patient treated with radiotherapy plus ipilimumab. The CDR3 reads CASSLVSVNYGYTF. CDR3 bases: TGTGCCAGCAGTTTAGTATCAGTAAACTATGGCTACACCTTC.